Below, one T cell receptor beta chain is given with its context. These data are taken from a study of T cell changes during pregnancy in multiple sclerosis. Profiling relied on immunoSEQ multiplex PCR, and the TCRdb table lists in-frame clones only, not all of them. Of under 130,000 clones in the sample, roughly 92% were seen once. The CDR3 spans 13 residues. Trimming removed 5 bases from V and 6 bases from J; junction bases left unmatched: 2. Germline CDR1 MGHRA, CDR2 YSYEKL. The TCR originated in a female donor with multiple sclerosis, enrolled in a pregnancy study. The rearrangement uses TRBV4-1 and TRBJ2-2; TRBD1 matches 8 bases. The sample consisted of peripheral blood, taken after pregnancy. CDR3 sequence: CASSTDRAGELFF. Written as DNA, the CDR3 is TGCGCCAGCAGCACGGACAGGGCCGGGGAGCTGTTTTTT.